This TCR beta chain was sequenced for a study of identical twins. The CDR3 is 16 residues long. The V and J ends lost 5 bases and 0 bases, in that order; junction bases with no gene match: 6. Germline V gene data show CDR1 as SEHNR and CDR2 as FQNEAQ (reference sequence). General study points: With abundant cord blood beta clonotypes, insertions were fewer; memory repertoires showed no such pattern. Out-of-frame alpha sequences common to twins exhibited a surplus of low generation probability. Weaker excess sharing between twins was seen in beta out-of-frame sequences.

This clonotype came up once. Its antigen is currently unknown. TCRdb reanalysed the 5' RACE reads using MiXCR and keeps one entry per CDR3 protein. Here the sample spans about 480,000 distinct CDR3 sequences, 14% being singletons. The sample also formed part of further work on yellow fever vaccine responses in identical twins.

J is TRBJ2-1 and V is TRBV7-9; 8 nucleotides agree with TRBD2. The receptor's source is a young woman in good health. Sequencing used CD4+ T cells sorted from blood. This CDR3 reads CASSALRGDSYNEQFF. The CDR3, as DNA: TGTGCCAGCAGCGCTCTGCGGGGGGACTCCTACAATGAGCAGTTCTTC.